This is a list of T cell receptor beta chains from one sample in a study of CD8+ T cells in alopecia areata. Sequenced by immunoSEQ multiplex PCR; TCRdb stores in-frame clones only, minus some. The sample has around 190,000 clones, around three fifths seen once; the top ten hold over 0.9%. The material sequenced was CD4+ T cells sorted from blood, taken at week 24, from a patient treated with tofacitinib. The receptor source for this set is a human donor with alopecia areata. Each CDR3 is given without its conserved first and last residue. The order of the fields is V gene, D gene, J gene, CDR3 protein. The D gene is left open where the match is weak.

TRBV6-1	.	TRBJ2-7	ASSPKVTAYEQY
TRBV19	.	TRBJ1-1	ASSISWYTEAF
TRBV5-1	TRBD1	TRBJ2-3	ASSSPGQSTDTQY
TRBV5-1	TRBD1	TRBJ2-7	ASSSSPGQGLEQY
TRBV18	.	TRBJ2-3	ASSPGTSTDTQY
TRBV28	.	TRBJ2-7	ASSELAYEQY
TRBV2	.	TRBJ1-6	ASSVSGEVNSPLH
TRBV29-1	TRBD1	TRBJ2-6	SVRLLGTGVSGANVLT
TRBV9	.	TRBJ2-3	ASRVGAGSGDTQY
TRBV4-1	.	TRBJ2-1	ASSQGGARRGNRNEQF
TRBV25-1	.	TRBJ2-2	ASSPQGFTGELF
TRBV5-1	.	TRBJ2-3	ASSLASFPDTQY
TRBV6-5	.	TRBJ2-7	ASSDRWSSYEQY
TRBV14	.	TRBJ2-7	ASSQSYEQY
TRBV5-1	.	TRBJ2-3	ASRVQPGTQY
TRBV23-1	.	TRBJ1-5	ASSQMGIPPNQPQH
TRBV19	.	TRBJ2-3	ASSDGLSTDTQY
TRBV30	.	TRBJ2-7	AWTVRGRYEQY
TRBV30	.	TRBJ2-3	AWSPQGRGITDTQY
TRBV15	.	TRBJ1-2	ATSPSGTHYGYT
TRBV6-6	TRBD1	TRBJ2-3	ASSGQGASDTQY
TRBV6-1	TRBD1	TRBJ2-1	ASSGMRGTGGPEQF
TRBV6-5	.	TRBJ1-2	ASSYSSQLTYGYT
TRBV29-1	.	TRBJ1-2	SVEGPASYGYT
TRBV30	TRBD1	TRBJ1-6	AWSAGQGNSPLH
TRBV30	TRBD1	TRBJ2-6	ALDRDSLSGANVLT
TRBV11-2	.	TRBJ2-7	ASRALSSYEQY
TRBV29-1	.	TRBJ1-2	SVDGGGYGYT
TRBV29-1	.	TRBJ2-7	SVAGTQGSYEQY
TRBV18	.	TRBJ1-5	ASSEGLGNQPQH
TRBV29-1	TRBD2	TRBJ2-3	SERTSGGLY
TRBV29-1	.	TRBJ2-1	SVDWGAGEQF